These T cell receptor beta chains were read from a single sample in a study of T-cell reconstitution after alpha-beta-depleted transplantation in children. A single record per CDR3 protein comes from TCRdb applying MiXCR to the PCR reads. This table has approximately 240,000 distinct CDR3 sequences, around 9.6% appearing once. The sequenced sample was PBMCs from the stem cell graft donor, obtained from the stem cell graft. These receptors all come from a human donor who donated a stem cell graft to a child with acute lymphoblastic leukemia. Both conserved end residues are part of each CDR3. Fields, in order: J gene, D gene, clone size, V gene, CDR3 protein, CDR3 DNA. A D gene is named only where the DNA matches it firmly. Size is omitted from some rows. Given values are once, few, many or a class for expanded clones.

j_call: TRBJ2-5; d_call: NA; clone_size: many; v_call: TRBV4-2; cdr3_aa: CASSQEGTRQETQYF; cdr3_nt: TGTGCCAGCAGCCAAGAAGGAACTCGACAAGAGACCCAGTACTTC
j_call: TRBJ2-5; d_call: NA; clone_size: many; v_call: TRBV29-1; cdr3_aa: CSVEQNQETQYF; cdr3_nt: TGCAGCGTTGAACAGAACCAAGAGACCCAGTACTTC
j_call: TRBJ2-7; d_call: NA; clone_size: many; v_call: TRBV3-1; cdr3_aa: CASSRSYEQYF; cdr3_nt: TGTGCCAGCAGCCGTTCCTACGAGCAGTACTTC
j_call: TRBJ2-7; d_call: NA; clone_size: NA; v_call: TRBV7-6; cdr3_aa: CASSLATGYEQYF; cdr3_nt: TGTGCCAGCAGCTTAGCGACGGGCTACGAGCAGTACTTC
j_call: TRBJ2-5; d_call: TRBD2; clone_size: NA; v_call: TRBV10-3; cdr3_aa: CAISDSSGDQETQYF; cdr3_nt: TGTGCCATCAGTGATTCGAGCGGGGACCAAGAGACCCAGTACTTC
j_call: TRBJ1-1; d_call: NA; clone_size: many; v_call: TRBV27; cdr3_aa: CASSVRGMNTEAFF; cdr3_nt: TGTGCCAGCAGTGTCAGGGGTATGAACACTGAAGCTTTCTTT
j_call: TRBJ2-7; d_call: TRBD1; clone_size: many; v_call: TRBV10-3; cdr3_aa: CAISEPDRVGGYEQYF; cdr3_nt: TGTGCCATCAGTGAGCCGGACAGGGTTGGCGGGTACGAGCAGTACTTC
j_call: TRBJ2-2; d_call: NA; clone_size: NA; v_call: TRBV25-1; cdr3_aa: CATQVLGGELFF; cdr3_nt: TGTGCCACCCAGGTCTTGGGAGGGGAGCTGTTTTTT
j_call: TRBJ1-2; d_call: NA; clone_size: few; v_call: TRBV10-1; cdr3_aa: CASSESKGARNGYTF; cdr3_nt: TGCGCCAGCAGTGAGTCGAAAGGGGCAAGGAATGGCTACACCTTC
j_call: TRBJ1-1; d_call: NA; clone_size: many; v_call: TRBV10-2; cdr3_aa: CASSKGNTEAFF; cdr3_nt: TGCGCCAGCAGTAAAGGGAACACTGAAGCTTTCTTT
j_call: TRBJ2-4; d_call: NA; clone_size: few; v_call: TRBV7-1; cdr3_aa: CASSSSSGFGGVLWEAKNIQYF; cdr3_nt: TGTGCCAGCAGCTCATCCTCCGGTTTTGGCGGGGTACTCTGGGAAGCCAAAAACATTCAGTACTTC